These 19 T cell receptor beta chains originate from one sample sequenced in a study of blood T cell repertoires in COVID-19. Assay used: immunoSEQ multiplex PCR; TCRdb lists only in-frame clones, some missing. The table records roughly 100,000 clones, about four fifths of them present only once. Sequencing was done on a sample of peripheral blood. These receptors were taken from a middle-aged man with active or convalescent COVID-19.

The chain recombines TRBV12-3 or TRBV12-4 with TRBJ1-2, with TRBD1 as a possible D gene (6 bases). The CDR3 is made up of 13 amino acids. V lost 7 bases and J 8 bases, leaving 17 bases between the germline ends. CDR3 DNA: TGTGCCAGCAAAAAACAGGGAATGGGCGGCTACACCTTC. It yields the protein CASKKQGMGGYTF.

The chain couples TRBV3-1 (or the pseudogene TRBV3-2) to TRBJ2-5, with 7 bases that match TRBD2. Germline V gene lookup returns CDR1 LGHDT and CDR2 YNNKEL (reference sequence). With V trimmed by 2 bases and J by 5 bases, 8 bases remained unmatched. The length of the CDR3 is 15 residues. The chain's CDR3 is CASSQLTSRAETQYF. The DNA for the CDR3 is TGTGCCAGCAGCCAACTGACTAGCCGGGCGGAGACCCAGTACTTC.

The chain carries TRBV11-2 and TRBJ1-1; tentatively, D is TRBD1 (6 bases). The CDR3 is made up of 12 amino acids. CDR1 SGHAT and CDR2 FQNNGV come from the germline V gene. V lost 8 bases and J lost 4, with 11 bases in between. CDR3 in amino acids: CASGTGITEAFF. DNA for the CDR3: TGTGCCAGCGGCACAGGGATCACTGAAGCTTTCTTT.

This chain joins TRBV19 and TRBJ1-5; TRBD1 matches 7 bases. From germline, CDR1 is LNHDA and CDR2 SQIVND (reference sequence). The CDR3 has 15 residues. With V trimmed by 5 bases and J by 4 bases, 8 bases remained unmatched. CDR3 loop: CASSVTGDGNQPQHF. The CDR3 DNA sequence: TGTGCCAGTAGTGTAACAGGGGACGGGAATCAGCCCCAGCATTTT.

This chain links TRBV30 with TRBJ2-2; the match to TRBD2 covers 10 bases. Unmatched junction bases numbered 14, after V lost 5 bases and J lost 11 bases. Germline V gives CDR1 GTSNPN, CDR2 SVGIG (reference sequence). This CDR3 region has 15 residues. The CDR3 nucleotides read TGTGCCTGGCGGATCCTCTCTAGCGGGGGTATTGAGCTGTTTTTT. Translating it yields CAWRILSSGGIELFF.

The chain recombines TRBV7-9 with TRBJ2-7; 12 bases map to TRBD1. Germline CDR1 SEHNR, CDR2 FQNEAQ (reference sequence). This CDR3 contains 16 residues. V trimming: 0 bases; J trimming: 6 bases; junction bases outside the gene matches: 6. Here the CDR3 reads CASSLAFGTGGGEQYF. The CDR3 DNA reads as TGTGCCAGCAGCTTAGCGTTTGGGACAGGGGGCGGCGAGCAGTACTTC.

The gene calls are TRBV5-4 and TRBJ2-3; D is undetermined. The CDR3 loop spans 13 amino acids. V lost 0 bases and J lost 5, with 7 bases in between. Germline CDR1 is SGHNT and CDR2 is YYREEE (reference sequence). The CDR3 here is CASSLALGDTQYF. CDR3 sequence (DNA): TGTGCCAGCAGCTTGGCCCTCGGAGATACGCAGTATTTT.

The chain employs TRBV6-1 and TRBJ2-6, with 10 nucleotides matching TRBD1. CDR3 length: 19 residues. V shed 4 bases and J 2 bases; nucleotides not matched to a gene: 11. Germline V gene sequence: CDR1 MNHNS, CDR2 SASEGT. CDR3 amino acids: CASSAGYGQGVAGANVLTF. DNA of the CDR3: TGTGCCAGCAGTGCGGGATACGGACAGGGGGTAGCTGGGGCCAACGTCCTGACTTTC.

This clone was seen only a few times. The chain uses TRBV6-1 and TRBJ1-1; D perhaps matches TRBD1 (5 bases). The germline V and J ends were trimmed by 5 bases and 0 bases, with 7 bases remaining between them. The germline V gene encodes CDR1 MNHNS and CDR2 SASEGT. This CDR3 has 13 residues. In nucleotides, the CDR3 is TGTGCCAGCAGTTCGACAGTGAACACTGAAGCTTTCTTT. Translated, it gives CASSSTVNTEAFF.

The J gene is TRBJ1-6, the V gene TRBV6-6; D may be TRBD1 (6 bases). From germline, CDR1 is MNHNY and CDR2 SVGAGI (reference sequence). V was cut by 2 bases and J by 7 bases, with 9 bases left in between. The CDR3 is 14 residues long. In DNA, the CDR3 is TGTGCCAGCAGTTACCCAGACAGGAATTCACCCCTCCACTTT. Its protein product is CASSYPDRNSPLHF.

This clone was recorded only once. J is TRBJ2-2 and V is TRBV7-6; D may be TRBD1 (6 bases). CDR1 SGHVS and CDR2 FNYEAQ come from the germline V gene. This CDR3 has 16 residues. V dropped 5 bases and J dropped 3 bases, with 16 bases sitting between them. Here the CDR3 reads CASSLTSGGDTGELFF. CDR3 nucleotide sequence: TGTGCCAGCAGCCTCACGTCTGGGGGCGACACCGGGGAGCTGTTTTTT.

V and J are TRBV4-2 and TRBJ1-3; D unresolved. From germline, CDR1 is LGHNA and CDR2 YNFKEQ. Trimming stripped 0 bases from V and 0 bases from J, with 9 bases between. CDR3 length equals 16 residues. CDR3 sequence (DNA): TGTGCCAGCAGCCAAGAAGGAGGCAGCTCTGGAAACACCATATATTTT. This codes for CASSQEGGSSGNTIYF.

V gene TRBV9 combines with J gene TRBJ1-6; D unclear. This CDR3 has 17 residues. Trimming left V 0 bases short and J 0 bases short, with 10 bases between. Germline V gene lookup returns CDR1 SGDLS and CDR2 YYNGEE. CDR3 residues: CASSVDRESSYNSPLHF. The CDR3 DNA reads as TGTGCCAGCAGCGTAGATCGGGAAAGCTCCTATAATTCACCCCTCCACTTT.

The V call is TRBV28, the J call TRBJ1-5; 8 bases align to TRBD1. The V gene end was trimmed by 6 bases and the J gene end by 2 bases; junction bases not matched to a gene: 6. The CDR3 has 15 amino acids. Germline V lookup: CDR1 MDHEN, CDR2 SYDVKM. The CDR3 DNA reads TGTGCCAGCAGCCGACAGGGGATTGGCAATCAGCCCCAGCATTTT. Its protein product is CASSRQGIGNQPQHF. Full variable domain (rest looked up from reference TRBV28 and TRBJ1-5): DVKVTQSSRYLVKRTGEKVFLECVQDMDHENMFWYRQDPGLGLRLIYFSYDVKMKEKGDIPEGYSVSREKKERFSLILESASTNQTSMYLCASSRQGIGNQPQHFGDGTRLSIL.

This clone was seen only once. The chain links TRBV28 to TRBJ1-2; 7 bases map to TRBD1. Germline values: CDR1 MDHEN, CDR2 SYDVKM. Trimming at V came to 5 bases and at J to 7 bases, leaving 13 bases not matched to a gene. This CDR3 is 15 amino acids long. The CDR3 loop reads CASSITGDSLGGYTF. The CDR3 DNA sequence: TGTGCCAGCAGTATAACAGGGGATAGTTTAGGTGGCTACACCTTC.

CDR3 in DNA: TGTGCCAGCAGTTCGCCGGGACAGTGGGAGACCCAGTACTTC. Translated: CASSSPGQWETQYF. The V and J genes are TRBV27 and TRBJ2-5, with 7 nucleotides matching TRBD1. The CDR3 runs 14 residues. In germline, CDR1 is MNHEY, CDR2 SMNVEV (reference sequence). Trimming cost V 4 bases and J 5 bases; bases outside gene matches: 7.

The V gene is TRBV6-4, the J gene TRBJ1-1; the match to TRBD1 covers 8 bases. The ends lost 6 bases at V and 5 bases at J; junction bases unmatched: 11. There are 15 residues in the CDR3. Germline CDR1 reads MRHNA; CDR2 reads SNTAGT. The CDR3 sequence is CASRPDRGGGTEAFF. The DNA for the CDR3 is TGTGCCAGCAGACCAGACAGGGGTGGTGGGACTGAAGCTTTCTTT.

This CDR3 reads CASSLDSSGLRSGNTIYF. Written as DNA, the CDR3 is TGTGCCAGCAGCTTAGATAGTAGTGGACTGCGCTCTGGAAACACCATATATTTT. The chain joins TRBV7-2 to TRBJ1-3; no clear D gene. This CDR3 has 18 residues. The ends were cut back, 1 base at V and 0 bases at J, with 16 bases in the middle. CDR1 and CDR2 from the germline V gene are SGHTA and FQGNSA.

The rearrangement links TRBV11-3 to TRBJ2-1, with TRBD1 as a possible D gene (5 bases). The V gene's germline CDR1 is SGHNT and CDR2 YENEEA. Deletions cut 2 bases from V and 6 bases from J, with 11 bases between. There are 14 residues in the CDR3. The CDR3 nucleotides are TGTGCCAGCAGCTTATCAGGGTTAAGCAATGAGCAGTTCTTC. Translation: CASSLSGLSNEQFF.